A selection of T cell receptor beta chains follows, all from one sample in a study of T cells in localized non-small cell lung cancer. TCRdb's copy holds only in-frame clones and misses some; the assay was immunoSEQ multiplex PCR. The table lists 45,000 or so clones, 70% to 90% of them singletons, with approximately 2.4% in the top ten. Material: PBMCs, obtained before any cancer treatment. These receptors all stem from a man aged 40 to 70 with stage II lung adenocarcinoma. Both conserved end residues are part of each CDR3. The D gene is left open where the match is weak. Some rows mark clone size as missing; the rest say once, few, many or name a class of expanded clone.

J | size | D | V | CDR3 | DNA
TRBJ2-7 | NA | NA | TRBV6-5 | CASSYGTTPYEQYF | TGTGCCAGCAGTTACGGGACAACTCCCTACGAGCAGTACTTC
TRBJ1-1 | NA | NA | TRBV5-1 | CASTGGVNTEAFF | TGCGCCAGCACCGGCGGGGTGAACACTGAAGCTTTCTTT
TRBJ2-3 | NA | NA | TRBV19 | CASSQGNTDTQYF | TGTGCCAGTAGCCAGGGAAACACAGATACGCAGTATTTT
TRBJ1-5 | NA | TRBD1 | TRBV10-3 | CAISEFASHRGSNQPQHF | TGTGCCATCAGTGAATTTGCGTCTCACAGGGGGAGCAATCAGCCCCAGCATTTT
TRBJ2-5 | NA | TRBD2 | TRBV29-1 | CSVWLAGVRETQYF | TGCAGCGTTTGGCTAGCGGGGGTCCGAGAGACCCAGTACTTC
TRBJ2-1 | few | TRBD2 | TRBV5-1 | CASSISTSGRYNEQFF | TGCGCCAGCAGCATATCGACTAGCGGGAGATACAATGAGCAGTTCTTC
TRBJ1-2 | NA | NA | TRBV6-1 | CASSEAQTGWYGYTF | TGTGCCAGCAGTGAAGCGCAAACAGGGTGGTATGGCTACACCTTC
TRBJ2-7 | NA | NA | TRBV10-2 | CASSIRGAYEQYF | TGCGCCAGCAGTATTAGGGGTGCGTACGAGCAGTACTTC
TRBJ1-4 | once | TRBD1 | TRBV5-5 | CASSFLVTGANEKLFF | TGTGCCAGCAGCTTTCTGGTGACAGGGGCTAATGAAAAACTGTTTTTT
TRBJ2-2 | NA | NA | TRBV6-5 | CASSTDRKTGELFF | TGTGCCAGCAGCACTGATCGGAAAACCGGGGAGCTGTTTTTT
TRBJ1-2 | NA | TRBD1 | TRBV5-4 | CASSVPGQGAFYGYTF | TGTGCCAGCAGCGTTCCGGGACAGGGTGCCTTCTATGGCTACACCTTC
TRBJ2-2 | NA | TRBD1 | TRBV6-5 | CATGTGANGELFF | TGTGCCACCGGGACAGGGGCCAACGGGGAGCTGTTTTTT
TRBJ1-5 | NA | TRBD1 | TRBV28 | CASTMGQEDQPQHF | TGTGCCAGCACCATGGGACAGGAAGATCAGCCCCAGCATTTT
TRBJ2-5 | once | TRBD1 | TRBV29-1 | CSVEDRFAGTAQETQYF | TGCAGCGTTGAAGACAGGTTCGCCGGGACAGCCCAAGAGACCCAGTACTTC
TRBJ1-6 | NA | NA | TRBV5-1 | CASSLEGLDNSPLHF | TGCGCCAGCAGCTTGGAGGGGTTGGATAATTCACCCCTCCACTTT
TRBJ2-6 | NA | NA | TRBV4-2 | CASSQDPGSSGANVLTF | TGTGCCAGCAGCCAAGATCCAGGCTCCTCTGGGGCCAACGTCCTGACTTTC
TRBJ2-2 | NA | TRBD2 | TRBV18 | CASSPLQLSGGASGELFF | TGTGCCAGCTCACCGCTACAACTAAGCGGGGGGGCCTCCGGGGAGCTGTTTTTT
TRBJ2-7 | NA | TRBD1 | TRBV5-1 | CASSFGTGGYEQYF | TGCGCCAGCAGCTTCGGGACAGGGGGTTACGAGCAGTACTTC
TRBJ1-3 | NA | NA | TRBV6-1 | CASSASAGSGNTIYF | TGTGCCAGCAGTGCCAGCGCGGGCTCTGGAAACACCATATATTTT
TRBJ1-3 | NA | NA | TRBV6-1 | CASSGGTPSGNTIYF | TGTGCCAGCAGTGGAGGGACTCCCTCTGGAAACACCATATATTTT
TRBJ2-2 | NA | TRBD1 | TRBV12-5 | CASGFASGTGRTGELFF | TGTGCTAGTGGTTTCGCCTCCGGGACAGGACGGACCGGGGAGCTGTTTTTT
TRBJ2-1 | NA | TRBD2 | TRBV7-8 | CASSPPGGNEQFF | TGTGCCAGCAGCCCACCGGGAGGAAATGAGCAGTTCTTC
TRBJ2-3 | once | NA | TRBV5-1 | CASSLSRDTNTDTQYF | TGCGCCAGCAGCTTGTCCCGGGACACCAACACAGATACGCAGTATTTT
TRBJ1-2 | NA | TRBD1 | TRBV5-4 | CASSLVGPQGANYGYTF | TGTGCCAGCAGCTTGGTGGGCCCCCAGGGGGCTAACTATGGCTACACCTTC
TRBJ2-6 | NA | NA | TRBV5-1 | CASSLVVSGANVLTF | TGCGCCAGCAGCTTGGTTGTATCTGGGGCCAACGTCCTGACTTTC
TRBJ2-5 | NA | NA | TRBV5-4 | CASSPLGGETQYF | TGTGCCAGCAGCCCATTAGGCGGAGAGACCCAGTACTTC
TRBJ2-7 | NA | TRBD1 | TRBV29-1 | CSVLTGVGSEQYF | TGCAGCGTACTAACAGGGGTAGGTTCCGAGCAGTACTTC
TRBJ1-4 | NA | TRBD1 | TRBV28 | CASSPRTGGTEKLFF | TGTGCCAGCAGTCCCCGGACAGGGGGCACTGAAAAACTGTTTTTT
TRBJ2-4 | NA | NA | TRBV2 | CASSERGENRYIQYF | TGTGCCAGCAGTGAAAGGGGGGAAAATAGGTACATTCAGTACTTC
TRBJ2-1 | NA | NA | TRBV7-9 | CASSLAPGYNEQFF | TGTGCCAGCAGCTTAGCTCCCGGTTACAATGAGCAGTTCTTC
TRBJ1-4 | NA | NA | TRBV5-1 | CASSLAGDNEKLFF | TGCGCCAGCAGCTTGGCGGGCGATAATGAAAAACTGTTTTTT
TRBJ1-1 | few | NA | TRBV30 | CAWSVSMNTEAFF | TGTGCCTGGAGTGTATCCATGAACACTGAAGCTTTCTTT
TRBJ1-1 | NA | NA | TRBV5-4 | CASSLTDTTGAFF | TGTGCCAGCAGCTTGACCGACACAACGGGAGCTTTCTTT
TRBJ2-1 | NA | NA | TRBV28 | CASSKISYNEQFF | TGTGCCAGCAGTAAAATCTCCTACAATGAGCAGTTCTTC
TRBJ1-3 | once | TRBD1 | TRBV7-9 | CASSLGGTDPGNTIYF | TGTGCCAGCAGCTTAGGGGGGACAGACCCTGGAAACACCATATATTTT
TRBJ1-2 | NA | TRBD1 | TRBV27 | CASSTGQGIAGYTF | TGTGCCAGCAGTACAGGACAGGGTATAGCTGGCTACACCTTC
TRBJ2-1 | NA | NA | TRBV5-4 | CASSLESLGASSYNEQFF | TGTGCCAGCAGCTTGGAATCTCTGGGGGCCAGCTCCTACAATGAGCAGTTCTTC
TRBJ2-6 | NA | NA | TRBV4-1 | CASSHPEGYYSGANVLTF | TGCGCCAGCAGCCATCCCGAGGGGTACTACTCTGGGGCCAACGTCCTGACTTTC
TRBJ2-1 | once | NA | TRBV5-5 | CASSSGTDNEQFF | TGTGCCAGCAGTTCCGGGACTGACAATGAGCAGTTCTTC
TRBJ2-5 | NA | TRBD2 | TRBV27 | CASSFSGGKKTQYF | TGTGCCAGCAGTTTCAGCGGGGGGAAAAAGACCCAGTACTTC
TRBJ1-1 | NA | NA | TRBV5-8 | CASSLVVRNKTNTEAFF | TGTGCCAGCAGCTTGGTTGTTAGAAACAAAACGAACACTGAAGCTTTCTTT
TRBJ1-1 | few | NA | TRBV18 | CASSPGGHFEAFF | TGTGCCAGCTCACCAGGGGGTCACTTTGAAGCTTTCTTT
TRBJ2-4 | NA | NA | TRBV4-1 | CASSQDPLGGNIQYF | TGCGCCAGCAGCCAAGATCCCCTTGGGGGAAACATTCAGTACTTC
TRBJ1-5 | NA | NA | TRBV30 | CAWSEMSSNQPQHF | TGTGCCTGGAGCGAAATGAGTAGCAATCAGCCCCAGCATTTT
TRBJ2-5 | few | TRBD1 | TRBV5-6 | CASSYLQGGRETQYF | TGTGCCAGCAGCTACTTACAGGGGGGAAGGGAGACCCAGTACTTC
TRBJ2-7 | few | TRBD1 | TRBV27 | CASSFGTAPYEQYF | TGTGCCAGCAGTTTTGGGACAGCACCCTACGAGCAGTACTTC
TRBJ2-7 | NA | TRBD2 | TRBV7-9 | CASSPPLSGGGYEQYF | TGTGCCAGCAGCCCACCTCTAAGCGGGGGGGGCTACGAGCAGTACTTC
TRBJ2-3 | NA | TRBD1 | TRBV11-3 | CASSEGDRSDTQYF | TGTGCCAGCAGCGAAGGGGACAGGTCAGATACGCAGTATTTT
TRBJ1-2 | once | NA | TRBV9 | CASSVASDDKYYGYTF | TGTGCCAGCAGCGTAGCCAGCGACGACAAATACTATGGCTACACCTTC
TRBJ2-5 | NA | NA | TRBV5-6 | CASSSLTVYQETQYF | TGTGCCAGCAGCTCCCTGACTGTGTACCAAGAGACCCAGTACTTC
TRBJ2-2 | NA | NA | TRBV1 | CTSSPRDPCCTGELFF | TGCACCAGCAGTCCCCGGGATCCTTGCTGCACCGGGGAGCTGTTTTTT
TRBJ2-7 | NA | NA | TRBV15 | CATSPSRGSYEQYF | TGTGCCACCAGCCCAAGCCGGGGCTCCTACGAGCAGTACTTC
TRBJ2-3 | NA | TRBD2 | TRBV7-3 | CASSPNGGSADTQYF | TGTGCCAGCAGCCCCAACGGGGGGAGCGCAGATACGCAGTATTTT
TRBJ1-5 | NA | NA | TRBV5-1 | CASSFGRNQPQHF | TGCGCCAGCAGCTTTGGACGCAATCAGCCCCAGCATTTT
TRBJ2-1 | NA | NA | TRBV30 | CATLDRSYNEQFF | TGTGCCACGCTCGACAGATCCTACAATGAGCAGTTCTTC
TRBJ1-1 | NA | NA | TRBV12-5 | CASGSRDPNTEAFF | TGTGCTAGTGGTTCGAGGGACCCTAACACTGAAGCTTTCTTT
TRBJ1-6 | NA | NA | TRBV6-4 | CASSEGVSSPLHF | TGTGCCAGCAGTGAGGGGGTTAGTTCACCCCTCCACTTT
TRBJ2-3 | NA | NA | TRBV27 | CASSRETGSVDTQYF | TGTGCCAGCAGTCGAGAGACAGGTTCAGTTGATACGCAGTATTTT
TRBJ1-1 | once | NA | TRBV9 | CASSPTGTQKEAFF | TGTGCCAGCAGCCCGACGGGGACACAGAAAGAAGCTTTCTTT
TRBJ2-7 | NA | NA | TRBV6-7 | CASSYSQGFLPYEQYF | TGTGCCAGCAGTTACTCTCAAGGTTTTTTGCCCTACGAGCAGTACTTC